This T cell receptor (beta chain) was found in a study of cytomegalovirus exposure and HLA in healthy donors. Germline V lookup: CDR1 SEHNR, CDR2 FQNEAQ (reference sequence). V lost 0 bases, J lost 4 bases, and 10 bases lay in between. The CDR3 contains 15 residues. Amplification used 60 Vbeta primers and 13 Jbeta primers. Sequencing was performed with immunoSEQ multiplex PCR; in TCRdb, only in-frame clones are kept and a portion is missing. The sample includes about 200,000 clones, under 85% of them seen just once. The chain combines TRBV7-9 with TRBJ1-5, with D perhaps matching TRBD1 (6 bases). Sequences were obtained from PBMCs. This clonotype originated in a man in his fifties in good health and CMV-seronegative. The CDR3 loop is CASSLAGADNQPQHF. DNA for the CDR3: TGTGCCAGCAGCTTAGCGGGGGCCGATAATCAGCCCCAGCATTTT.